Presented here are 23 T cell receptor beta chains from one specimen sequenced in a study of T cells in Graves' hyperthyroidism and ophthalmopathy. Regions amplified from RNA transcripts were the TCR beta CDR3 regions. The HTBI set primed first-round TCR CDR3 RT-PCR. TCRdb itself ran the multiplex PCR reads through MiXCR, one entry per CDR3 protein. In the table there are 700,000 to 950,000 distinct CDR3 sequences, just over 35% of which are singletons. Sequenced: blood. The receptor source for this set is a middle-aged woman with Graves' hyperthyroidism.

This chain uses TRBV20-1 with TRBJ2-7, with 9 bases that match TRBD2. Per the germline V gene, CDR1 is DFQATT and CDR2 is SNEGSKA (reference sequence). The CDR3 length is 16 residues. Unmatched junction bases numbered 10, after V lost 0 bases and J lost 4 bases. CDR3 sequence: CSARDQGLARVYEQYF. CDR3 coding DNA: TGCAGTGCTAGAGATCAGGGACTAGCAAGAGTTTACGAGCAGTACTTC.

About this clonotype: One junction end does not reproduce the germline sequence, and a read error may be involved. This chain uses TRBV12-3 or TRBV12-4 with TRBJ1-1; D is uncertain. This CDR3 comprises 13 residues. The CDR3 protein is CASSADRNTGAFF. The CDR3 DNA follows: TGTGCCAGCAGTGCGGACCGGAACACTGGAGCTTTCTTT.

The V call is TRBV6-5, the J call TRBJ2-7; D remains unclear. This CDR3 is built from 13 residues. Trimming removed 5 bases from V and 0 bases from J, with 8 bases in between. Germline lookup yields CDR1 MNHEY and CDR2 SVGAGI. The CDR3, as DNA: TGTGCCAGCAGTCGAGCCAGCTCCTACGAGCAGTACTTC. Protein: CASSRASSYEQYF.

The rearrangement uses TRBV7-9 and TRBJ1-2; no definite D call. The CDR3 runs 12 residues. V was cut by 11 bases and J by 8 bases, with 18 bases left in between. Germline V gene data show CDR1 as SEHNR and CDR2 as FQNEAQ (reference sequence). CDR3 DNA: TGTGCCGGAGTGGTAGCGGGGTGGGGCTACACCTTC. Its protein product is CAGVVAGWGYTF.

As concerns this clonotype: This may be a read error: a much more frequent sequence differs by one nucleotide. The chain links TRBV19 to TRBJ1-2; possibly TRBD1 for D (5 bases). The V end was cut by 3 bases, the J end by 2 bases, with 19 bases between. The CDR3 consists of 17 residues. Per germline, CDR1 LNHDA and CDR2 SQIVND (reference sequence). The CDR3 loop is CASSMQVSGLMNYGYTF. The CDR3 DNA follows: TGTGCCAGTAGTATGCAGGTGTCAGGGCTCATGAACTATGGCTACACCTTC.

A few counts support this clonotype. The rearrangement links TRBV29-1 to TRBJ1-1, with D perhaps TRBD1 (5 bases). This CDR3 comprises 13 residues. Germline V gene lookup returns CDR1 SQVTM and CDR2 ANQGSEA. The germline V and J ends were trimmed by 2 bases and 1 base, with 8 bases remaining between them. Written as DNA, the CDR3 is TGCAGCGTTGAAAAGGGGACGAACACTGAAGCTTTCTTT. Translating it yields CSVEKGTNTEAFF.

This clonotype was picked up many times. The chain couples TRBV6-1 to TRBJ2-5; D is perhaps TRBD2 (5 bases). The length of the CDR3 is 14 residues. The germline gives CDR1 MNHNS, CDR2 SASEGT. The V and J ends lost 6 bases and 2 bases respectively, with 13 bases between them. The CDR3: CASSAMRGQETQYF. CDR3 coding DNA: TGTGCCAGCAGCGCGATGCGCGGGCAAGAGACCCAGTACTTC.

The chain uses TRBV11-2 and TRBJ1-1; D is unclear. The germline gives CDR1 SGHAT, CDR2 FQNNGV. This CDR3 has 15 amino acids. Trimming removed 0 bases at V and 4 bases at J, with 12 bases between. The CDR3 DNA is TGTGCCAGCAGCTTAGAGTATCTCGGGGTCACTGAAGCTTTCTTT. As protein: CASSLEYLGVTEAFF.

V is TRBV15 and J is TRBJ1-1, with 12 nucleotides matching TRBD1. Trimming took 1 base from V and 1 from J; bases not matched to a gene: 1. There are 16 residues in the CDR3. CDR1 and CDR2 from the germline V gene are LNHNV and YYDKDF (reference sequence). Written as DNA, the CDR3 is TGTGCCACCAGCAGAGTGGGACAGGGGGCGAACACTGAAGCTTTCTTT. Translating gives CATSRVGQGANTEAFF. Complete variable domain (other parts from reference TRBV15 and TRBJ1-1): DAMVIQNPRYQVTQFGKPVTLSCSQTLNHNVMYWYQQKSSQAPKLLFHYYDKDFNNEADTPDNFQSRRPNTSFCFLDIRSPGLGDTAMYLCATSRVGQGANTEAFFGQGTRLTVV.

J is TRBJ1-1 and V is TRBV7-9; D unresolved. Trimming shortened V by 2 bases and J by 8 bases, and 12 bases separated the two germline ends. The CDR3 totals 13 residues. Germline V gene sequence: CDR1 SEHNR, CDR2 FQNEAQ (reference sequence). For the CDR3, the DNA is TGTGCCAGCAGCTTACGGGGAGCCTTCGAAGCTTTCTTT. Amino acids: CASSLRGAFEAFF.

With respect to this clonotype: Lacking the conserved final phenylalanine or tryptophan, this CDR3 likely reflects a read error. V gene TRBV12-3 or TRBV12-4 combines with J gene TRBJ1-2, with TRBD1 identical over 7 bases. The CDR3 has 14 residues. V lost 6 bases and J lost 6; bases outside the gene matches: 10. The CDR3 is CASSSDRVRDGYTL. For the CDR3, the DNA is TGTGCCAGCAGCAGCGACAGGGTCAGGGATGGCTACACCCTC.

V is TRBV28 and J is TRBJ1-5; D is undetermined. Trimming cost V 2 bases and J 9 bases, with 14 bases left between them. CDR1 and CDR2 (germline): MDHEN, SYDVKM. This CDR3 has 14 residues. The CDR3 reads CASSLGEHLWPQHF. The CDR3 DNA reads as TGTGCCAGCAGTTTAGGTGAACATTTATGGCCCCAGCATTTT.

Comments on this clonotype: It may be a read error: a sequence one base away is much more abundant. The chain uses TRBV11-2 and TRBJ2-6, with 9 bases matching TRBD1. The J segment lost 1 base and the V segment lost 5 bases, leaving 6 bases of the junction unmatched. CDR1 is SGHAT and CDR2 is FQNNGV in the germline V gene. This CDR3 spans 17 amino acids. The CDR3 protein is CASSVQGALSGANVLTF. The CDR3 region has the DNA TGTGCCAGCAGCGTACAGGGGGCATTGTCTGGGGCCAACGTCCTGACTTTC.

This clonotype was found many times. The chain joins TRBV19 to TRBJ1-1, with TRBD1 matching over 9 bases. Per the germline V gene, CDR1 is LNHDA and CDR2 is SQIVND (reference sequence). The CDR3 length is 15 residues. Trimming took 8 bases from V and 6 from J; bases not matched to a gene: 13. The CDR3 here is CASRDNRGPYAEAFF. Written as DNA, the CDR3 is TGTGCCAGTCGAGATAACAGGGGGCCATATGCTGAAGCTTTCTTT.

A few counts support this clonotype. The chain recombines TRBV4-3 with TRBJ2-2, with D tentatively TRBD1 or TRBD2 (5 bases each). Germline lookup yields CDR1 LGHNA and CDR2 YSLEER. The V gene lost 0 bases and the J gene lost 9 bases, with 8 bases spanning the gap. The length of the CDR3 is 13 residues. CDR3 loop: CASSQEEDRELFF. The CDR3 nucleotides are TGCGCCAGCAGCCAAGAGGAGGACAGGGAGCTGTTTTTT.

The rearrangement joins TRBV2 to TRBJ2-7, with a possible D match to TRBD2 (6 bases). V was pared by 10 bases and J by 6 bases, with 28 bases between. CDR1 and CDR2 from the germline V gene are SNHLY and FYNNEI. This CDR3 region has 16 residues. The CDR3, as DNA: TGTGCCACCAGCAGCCTGGTTGCAGGGAGGCTCGGCGAGCAGTACTTC. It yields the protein CATSSLVAGRLGEQYF. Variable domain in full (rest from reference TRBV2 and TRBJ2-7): EPEVTQTPSHQVTQMGQEVILRCVPISNHLYFYWYRQILGQKVEFLVSFYNNEISEKSEIFDDQFSVERPDGSNFTLKIRSTKLEDSAMYFCATSSLVAGRLGEQYFGPGTRLTVT.

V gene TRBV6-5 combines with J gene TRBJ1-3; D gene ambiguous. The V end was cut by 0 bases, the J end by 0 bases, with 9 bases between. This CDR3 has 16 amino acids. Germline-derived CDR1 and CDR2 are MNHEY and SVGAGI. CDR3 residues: CASSYSADVSGNTIYF. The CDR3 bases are TGTGCCAGCAGTTACTCCGCAGACGTCTCTGGAAACACCATATATTTT.

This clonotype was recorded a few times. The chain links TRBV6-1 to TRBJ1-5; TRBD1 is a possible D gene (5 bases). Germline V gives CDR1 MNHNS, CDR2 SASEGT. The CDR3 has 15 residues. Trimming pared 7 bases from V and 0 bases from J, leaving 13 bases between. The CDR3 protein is CASIPPGRSNQPQHF. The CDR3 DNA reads TGTGCCAGCATCCCCCCGGGGCGTAGCAATCAGCCCCAGCATTTT.

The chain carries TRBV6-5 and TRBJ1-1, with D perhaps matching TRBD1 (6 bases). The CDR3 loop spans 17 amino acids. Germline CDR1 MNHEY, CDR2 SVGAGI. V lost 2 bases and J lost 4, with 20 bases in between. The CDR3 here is CASSYASVGGGSTEAFF. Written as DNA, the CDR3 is TGTGCCAGCAGTTACGCCTCTGTGGGGGGCGGGAGCACTGAAGCTTTCTTT.

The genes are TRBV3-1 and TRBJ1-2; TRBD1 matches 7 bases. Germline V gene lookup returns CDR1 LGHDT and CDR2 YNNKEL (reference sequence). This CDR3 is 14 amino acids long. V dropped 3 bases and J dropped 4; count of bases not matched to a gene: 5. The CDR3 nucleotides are TGTGCCAGCAGCCACAGACAGGGCAGCTATGGCTACACCTTC. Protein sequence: CASSHRQGSYGYTF. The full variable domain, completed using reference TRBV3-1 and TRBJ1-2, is DTAVSQTPKYLVTQMGNDKSIKCEQNLGHDTMYWYKQDSKKFLKIMFSYNNKELIINETVPNRFSPKSPDKAHLNLHINSLELGDSAVYFCASSHRQGSYGYTFGSGTRLTVV.

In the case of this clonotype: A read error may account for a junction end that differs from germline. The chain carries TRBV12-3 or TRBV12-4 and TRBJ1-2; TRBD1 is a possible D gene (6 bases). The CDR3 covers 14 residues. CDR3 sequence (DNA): TGTGACAGCAGCCCATCGGGGGGGCCCTATGGCTACACCTTC. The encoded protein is CDSSPSGGPYGYTF.

CDR3 loop: CASIPGAYNEQFF. CDR3 DNA: TGTGCCAGCATCCCGGGGGCCTACAATGAGCAGTTCTTC. V and J are TRBV2 and TRBJ2-7; a weak D match, TRBD2 (6 bases). With the DNA end fitting TRBJ2-1 better, the J assignment may be wrong. Germline CDR1 is SNHLY and CDR2 is FYNNEI. The CDR3 is made up of 13 amino acids.

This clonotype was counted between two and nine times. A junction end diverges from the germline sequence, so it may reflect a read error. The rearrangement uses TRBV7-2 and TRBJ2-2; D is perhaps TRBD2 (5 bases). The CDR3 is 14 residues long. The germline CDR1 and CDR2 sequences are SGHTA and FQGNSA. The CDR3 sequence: CASSQESRGGELFF. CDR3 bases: TGCGCCAGCAGCCAAGAAAGTCGGGGCGGGGAGCTGTTTTTT. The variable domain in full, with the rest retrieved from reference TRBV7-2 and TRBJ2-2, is GAGVSQSPSNKVTEKGKDVELRCDPISGHTALYWYRQSLGQGLEFLIYFQGNSAPDKSGLPSDRFSAERTGGSVSTLTIQRTQQEDSAVYLCASSQESRGGELFFGEGSRLTVL.